Below are 30 T cell receptor beta chains sequenced from a single sample in a study of T cell repertoires in ileal Crohn's disease. Measured with immunoSEQ multiplex PCR; TCRdb has only the in-frame clones, and not every one. The sample carries roughly 11,000 clones, around 76% recorded once. The sample was ileal tissue. The origin of the receptors is an adult with Crohn's disease.

This chain connects TRBV29-1 to TRBJ2-1, with 8 bases matching TRBD1. The V gene end was trimmed by 4 bases and the J gene end by 15 bases; junction bases not matched to a gene: 5. The CDR3 consists of 10 residues. The germline CDR1 and CDR2 sequences are SQVTM and ANQGSEA. The CDR3 is CSVGRTGLFF. Here the CDR3 DNA reads TGCAGCGTTGGTCGGACAGGGTTGTTCTTC.

The rearrangement links TRBV5-1 to TRBJ2-7; possible D gene TRBD1, 7 bases. V lost 1 base and J 5 bases, leaving 13 bases between the germline ends. The CDR3 totals 14 residues. The V gene's germline CDR1 is SGHRS and CDR2 YFSETQ. The CDR3 spells CASSLRQGGDEQYF. The CDR3 DNA reads as TGCGCCAGCAGCTTGAGGCAGGGGGGTGACGAGCAGTACTTC.

The chain is built from TRBV7-6 and TRBJ2-7, with 7 bases fitting TRBD2. The CDR3 extends over 14 amino acids. J lost 8 bases, V lost 1 base, and 8 bases had no gene match. Germline V gene data show CDR1 as SGHVS and CDR2 as FNYEAQ. The CDR3 coding sequence is TGTGCCAGCAGCTTAGTGGGCAGGGAGGGAAAGCAGTACTTC. It yields the protein CASSLVGREGKQYF. Full variable domain (outside the CDR3, taken from reference TRBV7-6 and TRBJ2-7): GAGVSQSPRYKVTKRGQDVALRCDPISGHVSLYWYRQALGQGPEFLTYFNYEAQQDKSGLPNDRFSAERPEGSISTLTIQRTEQRDSAMYRCASSLVGREGKQYFGPGTRLTVT.

The chain employs TRBV5-6 and TRBJ2-7, with D maybe TRBD2 (5 bases). Trimming took 4 bases from V and 0 from J, leaving 17 bases between them. Germline loops: CDR1 SGHDT, CDR2 YYEEEE. The CDR3 contains 16 residues. CDR3 coding DNA: TGTGCCAGCAGCCCGATCACCGGGAAGGACTCCTACGAGCAGTACTTC. Protein: CASSPITGKDSYEQYF.

The V and J genes are TRBV4-2 and TRBJ2-5; 15 nucleotides match TRBD2. Germline V gene sequence: CDR1 LGHNA, CDR2 YNFKEQ. J lost 4 bases, V lost 1 base, and 4 bases had no gene match. This CDR3 is 17 amino acids long. CDR3 in DNA: TGTGCCAGCAGCCAAGGGACTAGCGGGGGGGCCGTAGAGACCCAGTACTTC. It specifies CASSQGTSGGAVETQYF.

This clone was detected only once. The rearrangement joins TRBV7-2 to TRBJ2-3, with D tentatively TRBD2 (7 bases). Trimming removed 3 bases at V and 2 bases at J, with 21 bases between. This CDR3 contains 18 residues. Germline CDR1 reads SGHTA; CDR2 reads FQGNSA. The CDR3 loop reads CASSFRTGGGGFTDTQYF. The CDR3 nucleotides read TGTGCCAGCAGCTTCAGGACCGGGGGCGGGGGATTCACAGATACGCAGTATTTT.

The V gene is TRBV2, the J gene TRBJ1-3; 10 bases map to TRBD1. CDR3 length: 15 amino acids. Germline V gene sequence: CDR1 SNHLY, CDR2 FYNNEI. Trimming removed 6 bases from V and 2 bases from J; junction bases left unmatched: 4. The CDR3 here is CASSLGQGAGNTIYF. CDR3 nucleotide sequence: TGTGCCAGCAGCCTCGGACAGGGGGCTGGAAACACCATATATTTT. The full variable domain, in which reference TRBV2 and TRBJ1-3 provide the parts outside the CDR3, is EPEVTQTPSHQVTQMGQEVILRCVPISNHLYFYWYRQILGQKVEFLVSFYNNEISEKSEIFDDQFSVERPDGSNFTLKIRSTKLEDSAMYFCASSLGQGAGNTIYFGEGSWLTVV.

There are a few counts of this clone. This chain uses TRBV5-5 with TRBJ2-2; D perhaps matches TRBD2 (6 bases). Germline-derived CDR1 and CDR2 are SGHKS and YYEKEE (reference sequence). CDR3 length: 14 residues. Between the trimmed V and J ends, which lost 3 bases and 1 base, there was a span of 7 bases. In DNA form, the CDR3 reads TGTGCCAGCAGCTGGGGGGTGAACACCGGGGAGCTGTTTTTT. Protein sequence: CASSWGVNTGELFF.

This rearrangement joins TRBV28 to TRBJ1-2; D not certain. This CDR3 comprises 12 residues. V was pared by 5 bases and J by 4 bases, with 8 bases between. Looked up from germline, CDR1 is MDHEN and CDR2 is SYDVKM. CDR3 sequence reads: CASSPLSYGYTF. CDR3 nucleotide sequence: TGTGCCAGCAGTCCGCTAAGCTATGGCTACACCTTC.

The CDR3 loop reads CASTGSVGGGYTF. The DNA of the CDR3 is TGTGCCAGCACGGGGAGTGTAGGAGGTGGCTACACCTTC. The genes are TRBV2 and TRBJ1-2; D gene ambiguous. Germline assignment: CDR1 SNHLY and CDR2 FYNNEI. This CDR3 contains 13 residues. The germline V and J ends were trimmed by 7 bases and 7 bases, with 16 bases remaining between them.

The chain couples TRBV6-6 to TRBJ1-2, with a possible D match to TRBD1 (5 bases). Germline lookup yields CDR1 MNHNY and CDR2 SVGAGI (reference sequence). V was clipped by 6 bases and J by 4 bases, with 21 bases between them. CDR3 length: 16 residues. CDR3 bases: TGTGCCAGCAGCTTAACCGTAATGGGGCTCGGCTATGGCTACACCTTC. It encodes CASSLTVMGLGYGYTF.

This chain links TRBV30 with TRBJ2-7; TRBD1 aligns across 9 bases. Trimming cost V 4 bases and J 9 bases; bases outside gene matches: 10. The CDR3 loop spans 13 amino acids. Germline V gene data show CDR1 as GTSNPN and CDR2 as SVGIG (reference sequence). The CDR3 spells CAWKQGQGSWQYF. CDR3 DNA: TGTGCCTGGAAGCAGGGACAGGGAAGTTGGCAGTACTTC. The full variable domain, completed using reference TRBV30 and TRBJ2-7, is SQTIHQWPATLVQPVGSPLSLECTVEGTSNPNLYWYRQAAGRGLQLLFYSVGIGQISSEVPQNLSASRPQDRQFILSSKKLLLSDSGFYLCAWKQGQGSWQYFGPGTRLTVT.

The chain combines TRBV10-3 with TRBJ1-5, with D tentatively TRBD1 (5 bases). Germline V gene data show CDR1 as ENHRY and CDR2 as SYGVKD. Trimming cost V 6 bases and J 6 bases, with 15 bases left between them. This CDR3 is 14 amino acids long. As DNA, the CDR3 is TGTGCCATCAGGGAGGTCGGTCAGGGTCAGCCCCAGCATTTT. Protein sequence: CAIREVGQGQPQHF.

The chain combines TRBV7-9 with TRBJ2-6; 12 bases match TRBD1. J lost 3 bases, V lost 0 bases, and 3 bases had no gene match. This CDR3 is built from 18 residues. The germline CDR1 and CDR2 sequences are SEHNR and FQNEAQ (reference sequence). The CDR3 DNA reads TGTGCCAGCAGCTTAGCCCGGGACAGGGGGCGTGGGGCCAACGTCCTGACTTTC. Residues: CASSLARDRGRGANVLTF.

The chain links TRBV7-6 to TRBJ1-5; the D gene is possibly TRBD1 (6 bases). The V gene's germline CDR1 is SGHVS and CDR2 FNYEAQ. Trimming removed 5 bases at V and 7 bases at J, with 21 bases between. This CDR3 spans 16 amino acids. This CDR3 reads CASSPLGTGLGQPQHF. The CDR3 DNA follows: TGTGCCAGCAGCCCTCTCGGCACAGGGTTAGGACAGCCCCAGCATTTT.

The V and J genes are TRBV6-5 and TRBJ2-7; D gene uncertain. Per germline, CDR1 MNHEY and CDR2 SVGAGI. Trimming removed 2 bases from V and 1 base from J, with 9 bases in between. The CDR3 spans 14 residues. The CDR3 region has the DNA TGTGCCAGCAGTTACATGGCCACATCCTACGAGCAGTACTTC. Translating gives CASSYMATSYEQYF.

V and J are TRBV11-2 and TRBJ1-5; D gene unclear. The ends were cut back, 6 bases at V and 7 bases at J, with 19 bases in the middle. From germline, CDR1 is SGHAT and CDR2 FQNNGV. CDR3 length: 15 amino acids. The CDR3 nucleotides are TGTGCCAGCAGTCAAGAAGCGGGGTTTGGACAGCCCCAGCATTTT. It translates to CASSQEAGFGQPQHF.

To note about this clone: At the DNA level, this CDR3 is encoded by other sequences in the same sample as well. The rearrangement links TRBV4-3 to TRBJ2-3; 7 bases fit TRBD2. From germline, CDR1 is LGHNA and CDR2 YSLEER. V dropped 0 bases and J dropped 2; count of bases not matched to a gene: 5. This CDR3 spans 16 amino acids. CDR3 coding DNA: TGCGCCAGCAGCCAAGAACCGGGAGGAGACACAGATACGCAGTATTTT. Translating it yields CASSQEPGGDTDTQYF.

This chain links TRBV5-1 with TRBJ1-4; a possible D gene is TRBD1 (5 bases). CDR1 and CDR2 (germline): SGHRS, YFSETQ. This CDR3 contains 14 residues. The V end lost 2 bases, the J end lost 3 bases, and 8 bases lay between the germline ends. The CDR3 nucleotides are TGCGCCAGCAGCTTACGACAGCCTAATGAAAAACTGTTTTTT. Amino acid sequence: CASSLRQPNEKLFF.

The V call is TRBV6-5, the J call TRBJ2-7; a possible D gene is TRBD1 (6 bases). The CDR3 sequence is 14 residues long. V dropped 5 bases and J dropped 7 bases, with 18 bases sitting between them. The germline CDR1 and CDR2 sequences are MNHEY and SVGAGI. The CDR3 sequence: CASSPSYRALEQYF. The CDR3 DNA reads TGTGCCAGCAGTCCCTCGTACAGGGCTCTTGAGCAGTACTTC.

By share of the sample, this clone is medium-sized. The chain carries TRBV7-9 and TRBJ1-2; D perhaps matches TRBD1 (6 bases). Germline V gene data show CDR1 as SEHNR and CDR2 as FQNEAQ (reference sequence). The length of the CDR3 is 14 residues. V was shortened by 5 bases and J by 2 bases, with 12 bases between the two germline ends. The CDR3 region is CASSPSGTNYGYTF. The CDR3 coding sequence is TGTGCCAGCAGCCCTTCCGGGACAAACTATGGCTACACCTTC.

The V gene is TRBV28, the J gene TRBJ2-7; D possibly corresponds to TRBD1 (6 bases). The V end lost 6 bases, the J end lost 2 bases, and 17 bases lay between the germline ends. Germline loops: CDR1 MDHEN, CDR2 SYDVKM. The CDR3 contains 15 residues. CDR3 sequence: CASRPWTDKPYEQYF. The CDR3 DNA follows: TGTGCCAGCAGACCTTGGACAGATAAACCCTACGAGCAGTACTTC.

There are a few counts of this clone. This chain links TRBV5-1 with TRBJ2-7, with TRBD1 identical over 8 bases. Germline CDR1 SGHRS, CDR2 YFSETQ. CDR3 length: 15 amino acids. The trim removed 0 bases at V and 4 bases at J, leaving 6 bases unmatched. The CDR3 reads CASSLAQGAVYEQYF. Here the CDR3 DNA reads TGCGCCAGCAGCTTGGCTCAGGGGGCGGTTTACGAGCAGTACTTC.

The rearrangement joins TRBV18 to TRBJ2-3; 10 bases line up with TRBD1. J gave up 3 bases and V 4 bases, and 4 bases lay outside the gene matches. The CDR3 consists of 15 residues. The germline CDR1 and CDR2 sequences are KGHSH and LQKENI. As DNA, the CDR3 is TGTGCCAGCTCACGAAGGACAGGGGGAACAGATACGCAGTATTTT. It yields the protein CASSRRTGGTDTQYF.

V usage is TRBV29-1 and J usage is TRBJ2-7, with 7 bases aligning to TRBD2. The CDR3 is 13 amino acids. Looked up from germline, CDR1 is SQVTM and CDR2 is ANQGSEA. Trimming took 7 bases from V and 4 from J; bases not matched to a gene: 10. CDR3: CSAETQGGYEQYF. The CDR3 nucleotides read TGCAGCGCCGAAACCCAGGGAGGGTACGAGCAGTACTTC.

The chain has TRBV5-1 and TRBJ2-2; 8 bases fit TRBD2. Germline trimming cut 4 bases from V and 5 bases from J; bases unmatched to any gene: 4. This CDR3 contains 14 residues. CDR1 is SGHRS, CDR2 YFSETQ, per germline. The CDR3 sequence is CASSPGLATGELFF. CDR3 bases: TGCGCCAGCAGCCCCGGACTAGCTACCGGGGAGCTGTTTTTT.

The chain carries TRBV5-4 and TRBJ1-5, with D unclear. This CDR3 has 13 amino acids. Looked up from germline, CDR1 is SGHNT and CDR2 is YYREEE (reference sequence). V was shortened by 4 bases and J by 6 bases, with 11 bases between the two germline ends. The CDR3: CASSIDTLQPQHF. In DNA form, the CDR3 reads TGTGCCAGCAGCATAGACACCCTTCAGCCCCAGCATTTT. Looking up the rest from reference TRBV5-4 and TRBJ1-5 gives the full variable domain: ETGVTQSPTHLIKTRGQQVTLRCSSQSGHNTVSWYQQALGQGPQFIFQYYREEENGRGNFPPRFSGLQFPNYSSELNVNALELDDSALYLCASSIDTLQPQHFGDGTRLSIL.

This clone was seen just once. V is TRBV5-1 and J is TRBJ2-2; D gene unclear. CDR1 SGHRS and CDR2 YFSETQ come from the germline V gene. The CDR3 has 16 amino acids. V was shortened by 4 bases and J by 1 base, with 14 bases between the two germline ends. CDR3 region: CASSPTPTVNTGELFF. The CDR3 DNA reads as TGCGCCAGCAGCCCAACCCCCACAGTGAACACCGGGGAGCTGTTTTTT.

This clone was observed a few times. The chain uses TRBV7-9 and TRBJ1-2; D remains unclear. The CDR3 totals 15 residues. Germline CDR1 is SEHNR and CDR2 is FQNEAQ (reference sequence). Trimming took 4 bases from V and 0 from J, leaving 12 bases between them. In DNA form, the CDR3 reads TGTGCCAGCAGCTCAATCGGGTTAGCTAACTATGGCTACACCTTC. Amino acid sequence: CASSSIGLANYGYTF.

The rearrangement links TRBV6-5 to TRBJ2-7, with 8 bases aligning to TRBD2. Germline V lookup: CDR1 MNHEY, CDR2 SVGAGI. The V segment lost 7 bases and the J segment 5 bases; nucleotides outside the gene matches: 13. The CDR3 is made up of 15 amino acids. CDR3 coding DNA: TGTGCCAGCACCCAGCCGGGAGGGTCCGTGGACGAGCAGTACTTC. Encoded protein: CASTQPGGSVDEQYF.